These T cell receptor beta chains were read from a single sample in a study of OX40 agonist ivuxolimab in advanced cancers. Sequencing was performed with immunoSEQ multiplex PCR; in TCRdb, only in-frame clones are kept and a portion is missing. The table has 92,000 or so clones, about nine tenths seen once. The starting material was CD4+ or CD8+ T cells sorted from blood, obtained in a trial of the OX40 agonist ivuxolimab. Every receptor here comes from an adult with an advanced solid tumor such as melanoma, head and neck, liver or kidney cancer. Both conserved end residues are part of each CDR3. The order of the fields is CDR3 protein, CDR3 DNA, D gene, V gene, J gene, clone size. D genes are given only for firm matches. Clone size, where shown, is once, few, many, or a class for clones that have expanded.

CDR3 protein: CASSSTTGPNTEAFF; CDR3 DNA: TGTGCCAGCAGCTCAACCACAGGGCCGAACACTGAAGCTTTCTTT; D gene: .; V gene: TRBV7-9; J gene: TRBJ1-1; clone size: .
CDR3 protein: CASRSSYEQYF; CDR3 DNA: TGTGCCAGCAGGTCCTCCTACGAGCAGTACTTC; D gene: .; V gene: TRBV28; J gene: TRBJ2-7; clone size: .
CDR3 protein: CASALVTEGRMTGELFF; CDR3 DNA: TGTGCTAGTGCCCTAGTAACTGAGGGACGTATGACCGGGGAGCTGTTTTTT; D gene: .; V gene: TRBV12-5; J gene: TRBJ2-2; clone size: .
CDR3 protein: CASSLDHTGELFF; CDR3 DNA: TGTGCCAGCAGCTTGGATCACACCGGGGAGCTGTTTTTT; D gene: .; V gene: TRBV5-8; J gene: TRBJ2-2; clone size: .
CDR3 protein: CASRMGQGVYEQYF; CDR3 DNA: TGTGCCAGCCGAATGGGGCAGGGGGTTTACGAGCAGTACTTC; D gene: TRBD1; V gene: TRBV27; J gene: TRBJ2-7; clone size: .
CDR3 protein: CASSYLGEESYEQYF; CDR3 DNA: TGTGCCAGCAGTTACCTGGGGGAGGAATCCTACGAGCAGTACTTC; D gene: .; V gene: TRBV6-5; J gene: TRBJ2-7; clone size: .
CDR3 protein: CASSRYRDRAIEQYF; CDR3 DNA: TGTGCCAGCAGTCGATACCGGGACAGGGCTATCGAGCAGTACTTC; D gene: TRBD1; V gene: TRBV28; J gene: TRBJ2-7; clone size: once
CDR3 protein: CSVWDTTGAEKGYTF; CDR3 DNA: TGCAGCGTTTGGGACACGACAGGGGCGGAAAAAGGCTACACCTTC; D gene: TRBD1; V gene: TRBV29-1; J gene: TRBJ1-2; clone size: .
CDR3 protein: CASSLGRSTDTQYF; CDR3 DNA: TGTGCCAGCAGTTTAGGGCGTAGCACAGATACGCAGTATTTT; D gene: .; V gene: TRBV27; J gene: TRBJ2-3; clone size: .
CDR3 protein: CASNQGGDYGYTF; CDR3 DNA: TGTGCCAGCAACCAAGGAGGGGACTATGGCTACACCTTC; D gene: .; V gene: TRBV6-5; J gene: TRBJ1-2; clone size: .
CDR3 protein: CASSLGWTEQYF; CDR3 DNA: TGTGCCAGCAGCTTAGGGTGGACCGAGCAGTACTTC; D gene: .; V gene: TRBV13; J gene: TRBJ2-7; clone size: .
CDR3 protein: CASSSMTASGYTF; CDR3 DNA: TGTGCCAGCAGTTCGATGACAGCCAGTGGCTACACCTTC; D gene: .; V gene: TRBV6-5; J gene: TRBJ1-2; clone size: .
CDR3 protein: CASSPPLAKNIQYF; CDR3 DNA: TGTGCCAGCAGCCCCCCCCTGGCCAAAAACATTCAGTACTTC; D gene: .; V gene: TRBV7-9; J gene: TRBJ2-4; clone size: .
CDR3 protein: CASSLGPVQMNTEAFF; CDR3 DNA: TGTGCCAGCAGCCTGGGCCCAGTACAGATGAACACTGAAGCTTTCTTT; D gene: .; V gene: TRBV7-2; J gene: TRBJ1-1; clone size: once
CDR3 protein: CASSLGWDPETQYF; CDR3 DNA: TGTGCCAGCAGCTTAGGTTGGGATCCTGAGACCCAGTACTTC; D gene: .; V gene: TRBV11-2; J gene: TRBJ2-5; clone size: .
CDR3 protein: CASSLTSGAYEQYF; CDR3 DNA: TGTGCCAGCAGCTTGACTAGCGGGGCCTACGAGCAGTACTTC; D gene: TRBD2; V gene: TRBV11-3; J gene: TRBJ2-7; clone size: .
CDR3 protein: CASSFIPLGLRGSSYEQYF; CDR3 DNA: TGTGCCAGCAGTTTTATCCCACTGGGCCTGCGCGGGAGCTCCTACGAGCAGTACTTC; D gene: TRBD2; V gene: TRBV28; J gene: TRBJ2-7; clone size: .